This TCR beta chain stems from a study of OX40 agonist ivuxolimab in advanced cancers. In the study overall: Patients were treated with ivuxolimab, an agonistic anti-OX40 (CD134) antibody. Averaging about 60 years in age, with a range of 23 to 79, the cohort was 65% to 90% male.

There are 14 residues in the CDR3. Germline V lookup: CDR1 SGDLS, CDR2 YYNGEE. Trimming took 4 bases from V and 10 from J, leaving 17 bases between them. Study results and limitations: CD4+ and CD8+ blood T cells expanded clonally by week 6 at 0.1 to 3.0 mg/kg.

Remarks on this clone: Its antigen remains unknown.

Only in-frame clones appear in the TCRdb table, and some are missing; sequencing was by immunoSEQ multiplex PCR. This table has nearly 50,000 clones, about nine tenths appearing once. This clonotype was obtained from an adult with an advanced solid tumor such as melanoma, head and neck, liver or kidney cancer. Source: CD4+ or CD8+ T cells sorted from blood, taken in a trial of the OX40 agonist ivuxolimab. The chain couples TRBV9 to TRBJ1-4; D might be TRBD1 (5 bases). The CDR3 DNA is TGTGCCAGCAGCACCAGGGTACCGGTTGGAAAACTGTTTTTT. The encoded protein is CASSTRVPVGKLFF. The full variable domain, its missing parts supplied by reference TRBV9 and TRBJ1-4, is DSGVTQTPKHLITATGQRVTLRCSPRSGDLSVYWYQQSLDQGLQFLIQYYNGEERAKGNILERFSAQQFPDLHSELNLSSLELGDSALYFCASSTRVPVGKLFFGSGTQLSVL.